These 19 T cell receptor beta chains were all obtained from the same sample, sequenced in a study of shared clonotypes between healthy human individuals. The method was immunoSEQ multiplex PCR; TCRdb's version includes in-frame clones alone and lacks a portion of them. The sample records more than 2 million clones, 90% to 95% being singletons. Naive-designated CD8 cells lacked CD45RO, were positively enriched for CCR7, and omitted terminally differentiated effector memory CD45RA+ cells. The sample consisted of naive CD8+ T cells from PBMCs. The receptors here all came from a man in his late teens or twenties in good health. Some clones in this sample may be carry-over from other donors' samples.

The J gene is TRBJ1-2, the V gene TRBV29-1; D is unresolved. Trimming removed 5 bases from V and 5 bases from J, with 6 bases in between. Germline CDR1 SQVTM, CDR2 ANQGSEA. CDR3 size: 10 residues. The CDR3 bases are TGCAGCGTTACCTCATATGGCTACACCTTC. Protein sequence: CSVTSYGYTF.

The chain employs TRBV6-1 and TRBJ1-6; tentatively, D is TRBD1 (5 bases). The CDR3 is 13 amino acids. Trimming removed 10 bases from V and 7 bases from J, with 14 bases in between. Germline assignment: CDR1 MNHNS and CDR2 SASEGT. The CDR3, as DNA: TGTGCCATCCAACCGGGGCGAAATTCACCCCTCCACTTT. It encodes CAIQPGRNSPLHF.

J is TRBJ2-7 and V is TRBV12-2; the table's D call of TRBD1 was not tested on the DNA. TRBV12-2 is a known pseudogene. This CDR3 has 11 amino acids. CDR3 residues: CASRLGTGKYF. The CDR3 bases are TGTGCAAGTCGCTTGGGGACAGGGAAGTACTTC.

This chain links TRBV25-1 with TRBJ2-3, with 7 bases aligning to TRBD1. V shed 7 bases and J 1 base; nucleotides not matched to a gene: 2. The V gene's germline CDR1 is MGHDK and CDR2 SYGVNS. The CDR3 consists of 13 residues. The DNA of the CDR3 is TGTGCCAGCACTCAGGGGGGCACAGATACGCAGTATTTT. Translation: CASTQGGTDTQYF. Full variable domain (rest looked up from reference TRBV25-1 and TRBJ2-3): EADIYQTPRYLVIGTGKKITLECSQTMGHDKMYWYQQDPGMELHLIHYSYGVNSTEKGDLSSESTVSRIRTEHFPLTLESARPSHTSQYLCASTQGGTDTQYFGPGTRLTVL.

The gene calls are TRBV2 and TRBJ2-3; 12 bases are a match to TRBD2. The CDR3 consists of 17 residues. Trimming removed 3 bases from V and 2 bases from J; junction bases left unmatched: 6. Germline CDR1 SNHLY, CDR2 FYNNEI. The CDR3, as DNA: TGTGCCAGCAGTGATCCTAGCGGGAGGGAGCTCACAGATACGCAGTATTTT. The encoded protein is CASSDPSGRELTDTQYF.

Only one count was recorded for this clone. J is TRBJ2-7 and V is TRBV29-1; 13 positions match TRBD2. The CDR3 totals 13 residues. The ends lost 4 bases at V and 7 bases at J; junction bases unmatched: 4. Per germline, CDR1 SQVTM and CDR2 ANQGSEA. CDR3 coding DNA: TGCAGCGTTGGTCCGGGACTAGCGGGAGAGCAGTACTTC. This codes for CSVGPGLAGEQYF.

In its sample, this clone was seen once. The J gene is TRBJ2-2, the V gene TRBV29-1; unclear D gene. CDR1 is SQVTM and CDR2 is ANQGSEA in the germline V gene. This CDR3 spans 12 amino acids. The germline V and J ends were trimmed by 4 bases and 6 bases, with 9 bases remaining between them. CDR3 sequence: CSVVGWAGELFF. CDR3 sequence (DNA): TGCAGCGTTGTAGGTTGGGCCGGGGAGCTGTTTTTT.

The chain uses TRBV10-2 and TRBJ2-7; a weak D match, TRBD2 (6 bases). CDR3 length equals 14 residues. The V gene lost 6 bases and the J gene lost 6 bases, with 18 bases spanning the gap. Per the germline V gene, CDR1 is WSHSY and CDR2 is SAAADI. The CDR3 reads CASSARDFTGEQYF. The CDR3 bases are TGCGCCAGCAGCGCCCGGGACTTTACGGGCGAGCAGTACTTC.

This chain connects TRBV29-1 to TRBJ2-3; D perhaps matches TRBD2 (5 bases). Germline CDR1 SQVTM, CDR2 ANQGSEA. V was shortened by 4 bases and J by 0 bases, with 14 bases between the two germline ends. The CDR3 contains 15 residues. This chain's CDR3 is CSVVRTETSTDTQYF. The CDR3 nucleotides are TGCAGCGTTGTAAGGACTGAAACGAGCACAGATACGCAGTATTTT.

The chain recombines TRBV30 with TRBJ1-2; 12 positions match TRBD1. V was clipped by 4 bases and J by 0 bases; unmatched bases: 6. The germline gives CDR1 GTSNPN, CDR2 SVGIG (reference sequence). The CDR3 totals 16 residues. CDR3 amino acids: CAWTGTGGWPNYGYTF. CDR3 bases: TGTGCCTGGACTGGGACAGGGGGCTGGCCTAACTATGGCTACACCTTC.

The rearrangement links TRBV10-3 to TRBJ2-7, with TRBD2 matching over 10 bases. V trimming: 6 bases; J trimming: 3 bases; junction bases outside the gene matches: 11. This CDR3 has 16 amino acids. From germline, CDR1 is ENHRY and CDR2 SYGVKD. In nucleotides, the CDR3 is TGTGCCATCAGGGTTTGGGCAGCGGGGGGGAACTACGAGCAGTACTTC. Protein product: CAIRVWAAGGNYEQYF.

The V and J genes are TRBV7-9 and TRBJ2-5, with 9 bases identical to TRBD1. The CDR3 runs to 17 residues. V shed 5 bases, J shed 2 bases, and the junction held 12 bases outside the gene matches. Germline V gene sequence: CDR1 SEHNR, CDR2 FQNEAQ (reference sequence). The CDR3 DNA follows: TGTGCCAGCAGCCCCCGGACTGGACAGGGGCCTCAAGAGACCCAGTACTTC. Protein sequence: CASSPRTGQGPQETQYF.

The chain recombines TRBV7-3 with TRBJ1-3; 10 positions agree with TRBD1. V lost 5 bases and J lost 7; bases outside the gene matches: 2. Germline CDR1 reads SGHTA; CDR2 reads FQGTGA. The CDR3 runs to 13 residues. CDR3 coding DNA: TGTGCCAGCAGCGCGGGACAGGGGAACACCATATATTTT. This codes for CASSAGQGNTIYF.

This chain links TRBV28 with TRBJ2-1; maybe TRBD2 (6 bases). Per germline, CDR1 MDHEN and CDR2 SYDVKM. The CDR3 is 15 amino acids. V gave up 5 bases and J gave up 7 bases, with 18 bases separating them. CDR3: CASSPLEGLANEQFF. CDR3 bases: TGTGCCAGCAGTCCCCTAGAGGGACTCGCGAATGAGCAGTTCTTC.

This rearrangement joins TRBV10-2 to TRBJ1-1; D is possibly TRBD1 (6 bases). V lost 6 bases and J lost 6, with 14 bases in between. Germline CDR1 WSHSY, CDR2 SAAADI. The CDR3 is 13 residues long. The CDR3 nucleotides are TGCGCCAGCAGCTACACAGGGCGCCCTGAAGCTTTCTTT. It yields the protein CASSYTGRPEAFF.

Turning to this clone: Other DNA sequences of this sample code for an identical CDR3. The rearrangement joins TRBV19 to TRBJ1-4; D gene unclear. The CDR3 extends over 14 amino acids. Deletions cut 3 bases from V and 0 bases from J, with 5 bases between. Germline V gene sequence: CDR1 LNHDA, CDR2 SQIVND (reference sequence). The CDR3, as DNA: TGTGCCAGTAGTATCGGTGCAACTAATGAAAAACTGTTTTTT. It translates to CASSIGATNEKLFF.

The chain joins TRBV10-3 to TRBJ2-7; the match to TRBD1 covers 7 bases. J was trimmed by 3 bases and V by 5 bases; bases with no gene match: 25. The V gene's germline CDR1 is ENHRY and CDR2 SYGVKD. The CDR3 has 20 residues. CDR3 DNA: TGTGCCATCAGTCCAAGCTCTGAGGACAGGCCTCATTTGAGGATCTACGAGCAGTACTTC. The encoded protein is CAISPSSEDRPHLRIYEQYF.

This clone was detected a few times. J is TRBJ1-1 and V is TRBV19, with 9 bases identical to TRBD1. The junction had 8 bases not matched to a gene; V was cut back by 7 bases and J by 8 bases. Germline assignment: CDR1 LNHDA and CDR2 SQIVND (reference sequence). The CDR3 is made up of 13 amino acids. CDR3 in amino acids: CASTGQGLREAFF. CDR3 DNA: TGTGCCAGTACCGGACAGGGGTTACGGGAAGCTTTCTTT.

The chain recombines TRBV7-9 with TRBJ2-3; tentative D call: TRBD2 (6 bases). Per the germline V gene, CDR1 is SEHNR and CDR2 is FQNEAQ (reference sequence). The CDR3 contains 16 residues. V lost 6 bases and J lost 1, with 17 bases in between. The CDR3 region is CASSWGTPSRTDTQYF. For the CDR3, the DNA is TGTGCCAGCAGTTGGGGGACTCCCTCCCGCACAGATACGCAGTATTTT.